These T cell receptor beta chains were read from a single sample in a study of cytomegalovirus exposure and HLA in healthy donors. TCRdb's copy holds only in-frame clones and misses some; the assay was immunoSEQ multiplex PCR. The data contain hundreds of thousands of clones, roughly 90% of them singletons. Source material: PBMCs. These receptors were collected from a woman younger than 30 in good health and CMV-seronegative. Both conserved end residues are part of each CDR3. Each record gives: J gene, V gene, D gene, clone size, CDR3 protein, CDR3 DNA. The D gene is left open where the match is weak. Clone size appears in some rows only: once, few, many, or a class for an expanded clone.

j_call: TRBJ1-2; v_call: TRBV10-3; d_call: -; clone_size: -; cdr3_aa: CAISEPGAESGYGYTF; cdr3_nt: TGTGCCATCAGTGAGCCTGGAGCGGAAAGCGGCTATGGCTACACCTTC
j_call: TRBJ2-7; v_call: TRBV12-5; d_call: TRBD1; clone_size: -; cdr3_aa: CASGQGQEQYF; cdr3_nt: TGTGCTAGTGGCCAGGGACAGGAGCAGTACTTC
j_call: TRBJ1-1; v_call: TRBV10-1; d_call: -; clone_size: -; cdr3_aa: CASSKGDSRTEAFF; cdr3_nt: TGCGCCAGCAGTAAAGGGGATTCTCGGACTGAAGCTTTCTTT
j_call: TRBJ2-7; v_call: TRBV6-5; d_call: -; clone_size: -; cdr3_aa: CASSTQGFDYEQYF; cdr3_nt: TGTGCCAGCAGCACCCAGGGGTTTGACTACGAGCAGTACTTC
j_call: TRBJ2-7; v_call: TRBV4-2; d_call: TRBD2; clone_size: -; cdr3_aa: CASSQDWSNGRGYEQYF; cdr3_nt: TGTGCCAGCAGCCAAGATTGGAGTAACGGGAGGGGGTACGAGCAGTACTTC
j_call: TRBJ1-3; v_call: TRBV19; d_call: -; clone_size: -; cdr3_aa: CASSINRDLSGNTIYF; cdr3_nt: TGTGCCAGTAGTATTAACAGGGACCTCTCTGGAAACACCATATATTTT
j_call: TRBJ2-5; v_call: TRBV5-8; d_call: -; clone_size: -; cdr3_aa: CASSQRGAGETQHF; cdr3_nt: TGTGCCAGCAGCCAGAGAGGGGCAGGGGAGACCCAGCACTTC
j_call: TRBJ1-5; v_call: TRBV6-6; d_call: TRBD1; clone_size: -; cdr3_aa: CASSYDRVSQPQHF; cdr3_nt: TGTGCCAGCAGTTACGACAGGGTGAGTCAGCCCCAGCATTTT
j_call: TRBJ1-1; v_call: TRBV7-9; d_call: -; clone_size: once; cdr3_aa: CASRGDKGGRTEAFF; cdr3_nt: TGTGCCAGCAGAGGGGACAAAGGGGGACGTACTGAAGCTTTCTTT
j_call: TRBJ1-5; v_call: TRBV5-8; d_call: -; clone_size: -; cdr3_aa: CASSLGAIRNQPQHF; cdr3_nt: TGTGCCAGCAGCTTGGGGGCCATACGCAATCAGCCCCAGCATTTT
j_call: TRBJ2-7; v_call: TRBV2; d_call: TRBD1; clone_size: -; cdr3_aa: CASSLKTGPYEQYF; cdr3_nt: TGTGCCAGCAGTCTTAAGACAGGGCCCTACGAGCAGTACTTC
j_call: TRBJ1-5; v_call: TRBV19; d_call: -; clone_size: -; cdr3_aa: CASSMDTNQPQHF; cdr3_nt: TGTGCCAGTAGTATGGACACCAATCAGCCCCAGCATTTT
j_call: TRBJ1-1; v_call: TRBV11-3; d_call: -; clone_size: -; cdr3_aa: CASGTEGYTEAFF; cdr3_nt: TGTGCCAGCGGGACGGAGGGATACACTGAAGCTTTCTTT
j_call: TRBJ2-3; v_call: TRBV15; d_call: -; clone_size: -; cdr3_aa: CATSRDWAGGQYF; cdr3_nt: TGTGCCACCAGCAGAGATTGGGCAGGAGGACAGTATTTT
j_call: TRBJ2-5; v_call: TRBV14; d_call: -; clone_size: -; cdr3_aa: CASSYGPGGVVQYF; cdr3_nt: TGTGCCAGCAGCTACGGACCAGGAGGGGTTGTCCAGTACTTC
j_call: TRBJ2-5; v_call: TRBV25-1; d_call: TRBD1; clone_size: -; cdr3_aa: CASSGTGGQETQYF; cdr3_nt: TGTGCCAGCAGTGGGACAGGGGGACAAGAGACCCAGTACTTC
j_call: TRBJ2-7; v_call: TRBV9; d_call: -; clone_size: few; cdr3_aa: CASSAQAYSYEQYF; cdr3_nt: TGTGCCAGCAGCGCACAGGCTTACTCCTACGAGCAGTACTTC
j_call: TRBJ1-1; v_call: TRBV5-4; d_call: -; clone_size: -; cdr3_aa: CASSLEGTGIEAAFF; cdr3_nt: TGTGCCAGCAGCTTGGAAGGCACAGGTATTGAGGCAGCTTTCTTT
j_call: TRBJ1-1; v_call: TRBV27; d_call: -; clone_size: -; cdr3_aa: CASSFRVRSGYMNTEAFF; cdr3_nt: TGTGCCAGCAGTTTTCGCGTTCGGTCGGGGTACATGAACACTGAAGCTTTCTTT
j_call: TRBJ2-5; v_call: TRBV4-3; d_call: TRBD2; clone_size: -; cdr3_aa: CASSQGGGGGPQKTQYF; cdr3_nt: TGCGCCAGCAGCCAAGGGGGGGGCGGGGGGCCCCAAAAGACCCAGTACTTC
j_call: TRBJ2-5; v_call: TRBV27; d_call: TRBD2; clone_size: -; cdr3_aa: CAKGTSGSFRETQYF; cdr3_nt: TGTGCCAAGGGGACTAGCGGGAGTTTTCGGGAGACCCAGTACTTC
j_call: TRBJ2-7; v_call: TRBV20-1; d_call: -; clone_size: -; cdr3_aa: CSATTGPEQYF; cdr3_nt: TGCAGTGCTACAACAGGGCCCGAGCAGTACTTC
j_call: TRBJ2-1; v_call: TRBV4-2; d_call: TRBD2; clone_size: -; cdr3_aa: CASSPLRTSGGTEGVGEQFF; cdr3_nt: TGTGCCAGCAGCCCCCTTAGGACTAGCGGGGGGACCGAGGGGGTGGGTGAGCAGTTCTTC
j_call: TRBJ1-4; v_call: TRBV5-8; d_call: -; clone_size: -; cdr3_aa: CASSLVSATNEKLFF; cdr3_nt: TGTGCCAGCAGCTTGGTCAGCGCAACTAATGAAAAACTGTTTTTT
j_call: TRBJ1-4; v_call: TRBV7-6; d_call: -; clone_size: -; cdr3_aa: CASSLSDSYEKLFF; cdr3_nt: TGTGCCAGCAGCTTAAGCGACAGTTATGAAAAACTGTTTTTT
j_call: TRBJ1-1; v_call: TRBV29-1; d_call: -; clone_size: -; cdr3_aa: CSVEADINTEAFF; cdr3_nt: TGCAGCGTTGAGGCCGATATTAACACTGAAGCTTTCTTT
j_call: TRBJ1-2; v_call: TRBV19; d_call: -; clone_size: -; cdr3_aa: CASSRPGMGQGYTF; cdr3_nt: TGTGCCAGTAGTAGACCAGGGATGGGCCAGGGCTACACCTTC
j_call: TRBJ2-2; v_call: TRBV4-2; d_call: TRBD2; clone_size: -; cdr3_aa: CASSQASGGLNTGELFF; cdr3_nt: TGTGCCAGCAGCCAAGCATCGGGGGGGCTGAACACCGGGGAGCTGTTTTTT
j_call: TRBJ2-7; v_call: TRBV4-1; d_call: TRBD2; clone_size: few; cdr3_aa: CASSQVNLGLAGLEEQYF; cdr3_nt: TGCGCCAGCAGCCAAGTCAACCTGGGGCTAGCGGGGTTAGAGGAGCAGTACTTC
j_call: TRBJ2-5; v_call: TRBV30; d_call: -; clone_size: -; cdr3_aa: CAWNLGGQETQYF; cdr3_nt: TGTGCCTGGAATTTGGGGGGACAAGAGACCCAGTACTTC
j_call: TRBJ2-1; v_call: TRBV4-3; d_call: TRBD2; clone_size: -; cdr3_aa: CASSRTLEVAGGSYNEQFF; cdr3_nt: TGCGCCAGCAGCCGTACCCTCGAGGTAGCGGGAGGGTCCTACAATGAGCAGTTCTTC
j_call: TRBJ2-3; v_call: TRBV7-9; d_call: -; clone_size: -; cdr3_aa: CASSFSGVDTQYF; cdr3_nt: TGTGCCAGCAGCTTCTCGGGTGTAGATACGCAGTATTTT
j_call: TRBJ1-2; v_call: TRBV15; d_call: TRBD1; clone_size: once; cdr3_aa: CATSREKGANYGYTF; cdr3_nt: TGTGCCACCAGCAGAGAAAAGGGGGCAAACTATGGCTACACCTTC
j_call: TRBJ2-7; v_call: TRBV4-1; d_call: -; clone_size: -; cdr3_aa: CASSHIAGSAYEQYF; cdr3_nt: TGCGCCAGCAGCCATATTGCGGGCTCAGCCTACGAGCAGTACTTC
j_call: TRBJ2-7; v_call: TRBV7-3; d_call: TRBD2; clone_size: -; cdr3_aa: CASLRLAETYEQYF; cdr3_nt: TGTGCCAGCCTCCGACTAGCGGAAACCTACGAGCAGTACTTC
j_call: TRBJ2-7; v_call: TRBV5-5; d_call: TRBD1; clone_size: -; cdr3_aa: CASSSEGATYEQYF; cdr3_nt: TGTGCCAGCAGCTCCGAGGGGGCTACCTACGAGCAGTACTTC
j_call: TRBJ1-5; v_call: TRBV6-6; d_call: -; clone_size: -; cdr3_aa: CASSYTQGNQPQHF; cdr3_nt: TGTGCCAGCAGTTACACGCAGGGTAACCAGCCCCAGCATTTT
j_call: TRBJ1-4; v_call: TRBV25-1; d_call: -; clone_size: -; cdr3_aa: CASTPRGREEKLFF; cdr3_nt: TGTGCCAGCACTCCGCGAGGTCGGGAAGAAAAACTGTTTTTT
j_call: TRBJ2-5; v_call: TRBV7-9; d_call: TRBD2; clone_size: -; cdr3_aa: CASRPPTSKETQYF; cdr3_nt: TGTGCCAGCAGACCACCGACTAGCAAAGAGACCCAGTACTTC
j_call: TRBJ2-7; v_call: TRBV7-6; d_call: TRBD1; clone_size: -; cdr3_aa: CASSGGQGADEQYF; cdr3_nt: TGTGCCAGCTCTGGGGGACAGGGGGCCGACGAGCAGTACTTC
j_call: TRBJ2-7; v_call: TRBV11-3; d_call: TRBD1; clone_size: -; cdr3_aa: CASSPWTGEAYEQYF; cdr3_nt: TGTGCCAGCAGCCCATGGACAGGGGAGGCCTACGAGCAGTACTTC
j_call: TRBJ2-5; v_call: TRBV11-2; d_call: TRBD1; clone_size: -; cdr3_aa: CASSPGTGGVQETQYF; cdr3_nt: TGTGCCAGCAGCCCCGGGACAGGGGGAGTCCAAGAGACCCAGTACTTC
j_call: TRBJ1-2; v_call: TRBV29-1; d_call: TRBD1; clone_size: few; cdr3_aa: CSVAPLYRDSLVGYTF; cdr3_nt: TGCAGCGTTGCCCCTCTTTACCGGGACAGTCTTGTGGGCTACACCTTC
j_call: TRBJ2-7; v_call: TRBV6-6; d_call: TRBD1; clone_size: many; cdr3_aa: CASRDRSSYEQYF; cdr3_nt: TGTGCCAGCCGGGACAGGAGCTCCTACGAGCAGTACTTC
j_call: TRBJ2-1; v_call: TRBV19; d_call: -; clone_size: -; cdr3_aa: CASSDLYNEQFF; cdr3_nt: TGTGCCAGTAGTGACTTGTACAATGAGCAGTTCTTC
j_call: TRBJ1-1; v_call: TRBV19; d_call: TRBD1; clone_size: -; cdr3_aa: CASSTAGGNTEAFF; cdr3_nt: TGTGCCAGTAGTACGGCAGGGGGGAACACTGAAGCTTTCTTT
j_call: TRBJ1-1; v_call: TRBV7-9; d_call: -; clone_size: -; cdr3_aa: CASSLRGGEAFF; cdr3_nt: TGTGCCAGCAGCTTAAGGGGAGGTGAAGCTTTCTTT
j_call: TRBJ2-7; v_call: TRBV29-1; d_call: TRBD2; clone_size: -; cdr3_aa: CSTTAIPSGRAPGHYEQYF; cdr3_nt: TGCAGCACCACCGCGATTCCTAGCGGGAGGGCCCCCGGCCATTACGAGCAGTACTTC
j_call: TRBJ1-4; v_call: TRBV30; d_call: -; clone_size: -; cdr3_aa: CAWSVPSAWSEKLFF; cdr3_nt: TGTGCCTGGAGTGTACCGTCGGCATGGAGTGAAAAACTGTTTTTT
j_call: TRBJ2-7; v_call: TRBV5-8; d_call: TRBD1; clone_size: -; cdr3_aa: CASSPGTGTSYEQYF; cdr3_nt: TGTGCCAGCAGCCCCGGGACAGGGACATCCTACGAGCAGTACTTC
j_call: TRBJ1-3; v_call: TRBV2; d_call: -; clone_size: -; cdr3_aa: CASSEALGGFSLFSGNTIYF; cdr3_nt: TGTGCCAGCAGTGAAGCGCTCGGAGGGTTCAGCCTTTTTTCTGGAAACACCATATATTTT
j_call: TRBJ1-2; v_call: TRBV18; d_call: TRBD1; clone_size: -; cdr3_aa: CASSRDRVDYGYTF; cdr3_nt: TGTGCCAGCTCAAGGGACAGGGTAGACTATGGCTACACCTTC
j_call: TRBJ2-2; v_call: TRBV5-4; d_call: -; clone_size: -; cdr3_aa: CASSSEPLSTGELFF; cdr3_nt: TGTGCCAGCAGCTCGGAGCCTCTGAGCACCGGGGAGCTGTTTTTT
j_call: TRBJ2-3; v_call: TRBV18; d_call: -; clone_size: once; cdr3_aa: CASSLTPTSTDTQYF; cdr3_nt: TGTGCCAGCTCTCTTACGCCCACTAGCACCGATACGCAGTATTTT